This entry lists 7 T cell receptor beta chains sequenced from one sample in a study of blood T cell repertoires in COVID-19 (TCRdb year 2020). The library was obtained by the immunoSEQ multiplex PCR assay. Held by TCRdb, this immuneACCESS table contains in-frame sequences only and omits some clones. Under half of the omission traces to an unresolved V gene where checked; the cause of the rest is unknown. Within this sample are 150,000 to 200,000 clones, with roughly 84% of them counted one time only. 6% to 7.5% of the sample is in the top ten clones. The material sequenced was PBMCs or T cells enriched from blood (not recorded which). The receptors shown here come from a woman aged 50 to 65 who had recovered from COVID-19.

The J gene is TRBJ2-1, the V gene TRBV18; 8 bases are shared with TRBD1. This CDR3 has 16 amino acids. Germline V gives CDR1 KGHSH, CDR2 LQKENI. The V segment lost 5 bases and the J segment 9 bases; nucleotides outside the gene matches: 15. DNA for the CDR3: TGTGCCAGCTCAGCCTCTACCGCCAGGGGGCTAGGTGAGCAGTTCTTC. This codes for CASSASTARGLGEQFF.

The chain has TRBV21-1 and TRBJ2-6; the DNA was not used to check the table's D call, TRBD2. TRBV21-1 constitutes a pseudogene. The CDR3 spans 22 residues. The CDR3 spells CASSKGREKNGRASSGANVLTF. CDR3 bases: TGTGCCAGCAGCAAAGGGAGGGAGAAGAACGGGAGGGCAAGCTCTGGGGCCAACGTCCTGACTTTC.

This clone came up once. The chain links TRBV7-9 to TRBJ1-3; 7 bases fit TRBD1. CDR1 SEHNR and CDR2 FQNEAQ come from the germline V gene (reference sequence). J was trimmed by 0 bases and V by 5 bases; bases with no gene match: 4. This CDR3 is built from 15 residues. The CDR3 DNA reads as TGTGCCAGCAGCAGCCGGGACAGCTCTGGAAACACCATATATTTT. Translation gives CASSSRDSSGNTIYF.

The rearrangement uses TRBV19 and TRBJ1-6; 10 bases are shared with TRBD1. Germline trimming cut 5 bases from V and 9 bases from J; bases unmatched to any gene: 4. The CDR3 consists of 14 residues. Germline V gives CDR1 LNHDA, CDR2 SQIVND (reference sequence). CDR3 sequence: CASSPRDRGSPLHF. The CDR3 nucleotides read TGTGCCAGTAGTCCCAGGGACAGGGGTTCACCCCTCCACTTT.

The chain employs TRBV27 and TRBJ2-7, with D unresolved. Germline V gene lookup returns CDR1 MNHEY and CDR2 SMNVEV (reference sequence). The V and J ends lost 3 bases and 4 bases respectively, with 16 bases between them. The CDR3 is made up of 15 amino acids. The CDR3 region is CASSFSIRRVYEQYF. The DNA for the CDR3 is TGTGCCAGCAGTTTTTCTATCAGACGGGTTTACGAGCAGTACTTC.

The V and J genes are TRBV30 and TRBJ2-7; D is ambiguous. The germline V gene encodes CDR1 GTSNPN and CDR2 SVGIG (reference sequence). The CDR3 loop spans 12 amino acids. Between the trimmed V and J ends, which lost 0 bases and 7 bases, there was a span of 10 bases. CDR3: CAWSVNLLEQYF. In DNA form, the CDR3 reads TGTGCCTGGAGTGTAAACCTCCTAGAGCAGTACTTC.

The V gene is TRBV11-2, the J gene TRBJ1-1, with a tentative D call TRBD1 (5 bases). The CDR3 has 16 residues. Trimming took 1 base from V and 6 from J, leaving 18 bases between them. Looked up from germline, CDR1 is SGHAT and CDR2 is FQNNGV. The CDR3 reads CASSLGVGSGGPEAFF. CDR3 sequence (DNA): TGTGCCAGCAGCTTAGGAGTTGGCAGCGGGGGACCTGAAGCTTTCTTT.